The rows below give T cell receptor beta chains drawn from one sample of a study of T cells in Graves' hyperthyroidism and ophthalmopathy. TCRdb processed the multiplex PCR reads anew with MiXCR; each CDR3 protein has one entry. The repertoire includes about 480,000 distinct CDR3 sequences, about 24% of them detected once, and 11% sits in the top ten. Specimen: blood. Receptors were obtained from a woman aged 25 to 39 with Graves' ophthalmopathy. Each CDR3 is given without its conserved first and last residue. The order of the fields is V gene, CDR3 protein.

>TRBV12-3/TRBV12-4
AGSWGKAGHEKLF
>TRBV14
ASTGQLQETQY
>TRBV12-3/TRBV12-4
ASSLEQSRYEQY
>TRBV7-9
ASSLAGGADQPQH
>TRBV6-1
ASSSTIRETQY
>TRBV6-5
ASSYSRSGGVNTEAF
>TRBV7-8
ASSIQQGPYEQY
>TRBV6-4
ASNRVGGYGYT
>TRBV29-1
SAYRGGYGYT
>TRBV6-5
ASSFGREFYGYT
>TRBV28
ASSTAWGRQVTGELF
>TRBV6-2/TRBV6-3
ASSHAGHGYT
>TRBV6-1
ASPKEDGSYEQY
>TRBV3-1
ASSEAGTGGQGYT
>TRBV12-3/TRBV12-4
ASSFSTLNTGELF
>TRBV27
ASSPVSDGEQY
>TRBV19
ATAQGSYEQY
>TRBV6-1
ASLLGQGIYEQY
>TRBV29-1
SVTFGGHRDTVSEQY
>TRBV6-5
ASSYSQAGGYT
>TRBV2
ASRPRDISGANVLT
>TRBV3-1
ASSPVDSGNTIY
>TRBV3-1
ASSQDLGLVAYGYT
>TRBV6-5
ATGQGGDGYT
>TRBV28
ASSLRDSNAGYT
>TRBV6-1
ASRSRGNQPQH
>TRBV29-1
SVRQGMETQY
>TRBV5-1
ASSLNPRGGNTEAF
>TRBV28
ASRTGGEDSNQPQH
>TRBV10-3
AISEFGANYGYT
>TRBV28
ASITGGVMNYGYT
>TRBV20-1
SALMRGGDQETQY
>TRBV6-1
ASRVPGSNPQY
>TRBV3-1
ASSQAGTGVTEAF
>TRBV15
ATSRVKMGRSAF
>TRBV28
ASSLTLGSTYEQY
>TRBV6-1
ASSEAGDSNQPQH
>TRBV12-3/TRBV12-4
ASSPPSGGGRYEQY
>TRBV12-3/TRBV12-4
ASSPRVGYGYT
>TRBV18
ASSPNSHGYT
>TRBV19
ASSIAVGQGSGELF
>TRBV30
AWSAKYRGGYT
>TRBV7-2
ASSQRDRLETQY
>TRBV30
AWSVNVGTERGYT
>TRBV27
ASSLLDTGELF
>TRBV25-1
ASSSITQGWGELF
>TRBV9
ASSVGGVGELF